This section outlines one TCR beta chain sequence together with its context. Its antigen is undetermined. The sample originates from a study of blood T cells in healthy people across ages. Study observations and caveats: Per million T cells, TCR beta diversity dropped roughly linearly as age increased. Naive T cell percentage showed a strong correlation with TCR beta diversity.

With a J-beta primer mix and a sample-barcoded 5' primer, a second PCR ran about 6 to 11 cycles. TCRdb passed the 5' RACE reads through MiXCR, listing each CDR3 protein once. This table has approximately 800,000 distinct CDR3 sequences, about a quarter appearing once. Trimming left V 2 bases short and J 7 bases short, with 12 bases between. The germline gives CDR1 SGHTA, CDR2 FQGNSA. The CDR3 has 13 amino acids. The sample was also reused in another study, on T cells of mothers and their children. That study adds: The output of TCR recombination is shaped by thymic selection similarly in related and unrelated pairs.

The specimen sequenced was blood. The V gene is TRBV7-2, the J gene TRBJ2-7, with a possible D match to TRBD1 (6 bases). The receptor was isolated from a boy aged 10-17 years in good health. The CDR3 region is CASSLQGMREQYF. CDR3 bases: TGTGCCAGCAGCTTACAGGGGATGCGGGAGCAGTACTTC.